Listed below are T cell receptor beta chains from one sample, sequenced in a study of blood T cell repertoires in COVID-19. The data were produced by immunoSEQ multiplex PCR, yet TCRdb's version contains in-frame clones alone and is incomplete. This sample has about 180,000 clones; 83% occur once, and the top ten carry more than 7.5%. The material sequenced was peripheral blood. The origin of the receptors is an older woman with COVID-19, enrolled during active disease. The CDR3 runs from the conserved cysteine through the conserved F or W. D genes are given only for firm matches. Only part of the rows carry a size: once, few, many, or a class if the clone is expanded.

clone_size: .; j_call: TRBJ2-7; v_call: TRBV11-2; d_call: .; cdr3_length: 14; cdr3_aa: CASSLAGIFYEQYF; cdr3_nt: TGTGCCAGCAGCTTAGCCGGGATATTCTACGAGCAGTACTTC
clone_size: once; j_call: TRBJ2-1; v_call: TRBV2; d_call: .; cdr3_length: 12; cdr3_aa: CASSVDRNEQFF; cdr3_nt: TGTGCCAGCAGTGTAGACAGGAATGAGCAGTTCTTC
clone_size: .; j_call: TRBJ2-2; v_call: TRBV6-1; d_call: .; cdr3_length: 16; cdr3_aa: CASSEPAGWNTGELFF; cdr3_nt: TGTGCCAGCAGTGAACCCGCAGGGTGGAACACCGGGGAGCTGTTTTTT
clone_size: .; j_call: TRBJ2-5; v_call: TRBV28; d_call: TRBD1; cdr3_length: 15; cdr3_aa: CASRPSGTGVETQYF; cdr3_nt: TGTGCCAGCCGACCCTCCGGGACAGGGGTAGAGACCCAGTACTTC
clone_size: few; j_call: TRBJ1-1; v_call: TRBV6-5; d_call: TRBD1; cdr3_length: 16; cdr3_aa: CASSYSRGQGQSEAFF; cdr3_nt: TGTGCCAGCAGTTACTCTAGGGGACAGGGCCAATCTGAAGCTTTCTTT
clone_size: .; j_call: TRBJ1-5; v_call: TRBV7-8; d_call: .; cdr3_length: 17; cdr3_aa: CASSKRGPREGNQPQHF; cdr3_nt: TGTGCCAGCAGTAAAAGGGGTCCACGGGAGGGCAATCAGCCCCAGCATTTT
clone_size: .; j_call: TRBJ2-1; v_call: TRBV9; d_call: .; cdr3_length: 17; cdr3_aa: CASSSPTGTLRGYEQFF; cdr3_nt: TGTGCCAGCAGCTCCCCCACCGGGACACTGAGGGGATATGAGCAGTTCTTC
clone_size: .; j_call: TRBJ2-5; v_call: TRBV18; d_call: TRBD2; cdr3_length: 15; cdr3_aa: CASSVWTSDQETQYF; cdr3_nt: TGTGCCAGCTCGGTGTGGACTAGCGACCAAGAGACCCAGTACTTC
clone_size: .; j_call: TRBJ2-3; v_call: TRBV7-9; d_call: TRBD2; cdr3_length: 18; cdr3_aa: CASSFTTSGRAMTDTQYF; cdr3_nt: TGTGCCAGCAGCTTTACGACTAGCGGGAGGGCCATGACAGATACGCAGTATTTT
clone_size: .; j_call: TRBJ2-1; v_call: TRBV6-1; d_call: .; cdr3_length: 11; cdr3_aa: CASSPSAEQFF; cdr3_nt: TGTGCCAGCAGTCCCTCAGCGGAGCAGTTCTTC
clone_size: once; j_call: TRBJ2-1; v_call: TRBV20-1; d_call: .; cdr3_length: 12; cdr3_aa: CSASESNNEQFF; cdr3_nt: TGCAGTGCTAGTGAGAGCAACAATGAGCAGTTCTTC
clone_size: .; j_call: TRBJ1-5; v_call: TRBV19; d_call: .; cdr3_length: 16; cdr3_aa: CASTGQGIGLSQPQHF; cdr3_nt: TGTGCCAGTACTGGGCAGGGAATCGGCCTTTCTCAGCCCCAGCATTTT
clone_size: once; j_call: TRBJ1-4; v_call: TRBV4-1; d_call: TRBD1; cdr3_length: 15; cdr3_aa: CASSQGGTGGGKLFF; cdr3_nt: TGCGCCAGCAGCCAAGGAGGGACAGGGGGCGGAAAACTGTTTTTT
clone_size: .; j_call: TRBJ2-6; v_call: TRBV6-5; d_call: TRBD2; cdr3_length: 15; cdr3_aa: CASGREKTGANVLTF; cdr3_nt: TGTGCCAGCGGGCGGGAGAAGACTGGGGCCAACGTCCTGACTTTC
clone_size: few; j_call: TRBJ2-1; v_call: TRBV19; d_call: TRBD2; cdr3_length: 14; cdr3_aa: CASSRRETYNEQFF; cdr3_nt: TGTGCCAGTAGTAGGCGGGAGACCTACAATGAGCAGTTCTTC
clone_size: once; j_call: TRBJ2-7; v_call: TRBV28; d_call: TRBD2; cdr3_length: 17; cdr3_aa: CASSLMTSGLNSYEQYF; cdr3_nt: TGTGCCAGCAGTTTAATGACTAGCGGTCTCAACTCCTACGAGCAGTACTTC
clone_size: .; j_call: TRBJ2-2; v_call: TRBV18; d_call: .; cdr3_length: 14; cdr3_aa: CASSLDRYTGELFF; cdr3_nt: TGTGCCAGCTCCCTGGACAGATACACCGGGGAGCTGTTTTTT
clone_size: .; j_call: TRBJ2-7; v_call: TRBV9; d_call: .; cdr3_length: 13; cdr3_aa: CASRPTQGYEQYF; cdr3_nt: TGTGCCAGCAGACCAACCCAGGGGTACGAGCAGTACTTC
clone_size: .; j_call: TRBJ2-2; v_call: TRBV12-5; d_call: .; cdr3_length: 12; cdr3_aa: CASVSYTGELFF; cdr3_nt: TGTGCTAGTGTTAGTTACACCGGGGAGCTGTTTTTT
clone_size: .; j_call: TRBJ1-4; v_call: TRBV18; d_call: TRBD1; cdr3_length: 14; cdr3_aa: CASSSGTGHEKLFF; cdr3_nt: TGTGCCAGCTCATCCGGGACAGGGCATGAAAAACTGTTTTTT
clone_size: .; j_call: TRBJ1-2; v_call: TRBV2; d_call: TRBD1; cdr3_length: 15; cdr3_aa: CASAYDAGTVKGYTF; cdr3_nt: TGTGCCAGCGCTTATGATGCCGGGACAGTAAAGGGCTACACCTTC
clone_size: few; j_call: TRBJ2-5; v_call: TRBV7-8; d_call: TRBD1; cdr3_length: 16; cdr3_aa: CASSPNPGTGTETQYF; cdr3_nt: TGTGCCAGCAGCCCGAACCCTGGGACAGGGACGGAGACCCAGTACTTC
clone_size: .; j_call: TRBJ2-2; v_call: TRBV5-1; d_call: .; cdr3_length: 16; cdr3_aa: CASSQQVFGNTGELFF; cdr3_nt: TGCGCCAGCAGCCAACAGGTGTTCGGGAACACCGGGGAGCTGTTTTTT
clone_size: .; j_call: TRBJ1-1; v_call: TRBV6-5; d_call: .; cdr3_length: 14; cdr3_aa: CASSYRGGGTEAFF; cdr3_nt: TGTGCCAGCAGTTACCGCGGAGGTGGCACTGAAGCTTTCTTT
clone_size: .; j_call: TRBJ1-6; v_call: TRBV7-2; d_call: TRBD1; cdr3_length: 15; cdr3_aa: CASSLDRGLNSPLHF; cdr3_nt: TGTGCCAGCAGCTTGGACAGGGGGCTTAATTCACCCCTCCACTTT
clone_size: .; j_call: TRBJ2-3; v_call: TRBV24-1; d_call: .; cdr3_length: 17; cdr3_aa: CATSDFVRGGEADTQYF; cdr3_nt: TGTGCCACCAGTGATTTTGTACGAGGGGGGGAGGCAGATACGCAGTATTTT
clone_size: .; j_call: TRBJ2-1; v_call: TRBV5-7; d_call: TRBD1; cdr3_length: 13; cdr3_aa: CASSVGGMDEQFF; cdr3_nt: TGTGCCAGCAGCGTAGGGGGCATGGATGAGCAGTTCTTC
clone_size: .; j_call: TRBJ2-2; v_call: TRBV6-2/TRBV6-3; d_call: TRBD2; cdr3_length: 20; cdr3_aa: CASSYLAGTSGRRWTGELFF; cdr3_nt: TGTGCCAGCAGTTACTTAGCCGGGACTAGCGGGAGGCGGTGGACCGGGGAGCTGTTTTTT
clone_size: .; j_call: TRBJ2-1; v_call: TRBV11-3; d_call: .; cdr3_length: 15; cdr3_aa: CASSLGGNFGNEQFF; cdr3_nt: TGTGCCAGCAGCTTAGGAGGTAACTTTGGCAATGAGCAGTTCTTC
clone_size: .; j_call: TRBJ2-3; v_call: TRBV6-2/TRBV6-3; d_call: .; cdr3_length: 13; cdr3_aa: CASSYSGVDTQYF; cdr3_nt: TGTGCCAGCAGTTACTCGGGAGTAGATACGCAGTATTTT
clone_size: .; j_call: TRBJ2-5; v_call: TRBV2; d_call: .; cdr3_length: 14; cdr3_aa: CASSYITGQETQYF; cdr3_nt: TGTGCCAGCAGTTACATAACAGGTCAAGAGACCCAGTACTTC
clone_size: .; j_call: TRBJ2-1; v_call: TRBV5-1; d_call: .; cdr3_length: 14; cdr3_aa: CASSRGNSYNEQFF; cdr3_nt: TGCGCCAGCAGCCGGGGGAATTCCTACAATGAGCAGTTCTTC
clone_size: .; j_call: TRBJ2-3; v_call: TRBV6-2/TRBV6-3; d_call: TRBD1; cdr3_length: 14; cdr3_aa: CASSRQGNTDTQYF; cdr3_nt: TGTGCCAGCAGTAGACAGGGGAACACAGATACGCAGTATTTT
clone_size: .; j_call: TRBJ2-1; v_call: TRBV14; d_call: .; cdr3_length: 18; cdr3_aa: CASSHPNYRAGAWDEQFF; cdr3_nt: TGTGCCAGCAGCCACCCAAACTACAGGGCGGGAGCTTGGGATGAGCAGTTCTTC
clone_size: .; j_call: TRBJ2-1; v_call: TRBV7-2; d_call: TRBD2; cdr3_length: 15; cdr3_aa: CASSQVAGAYNEQFF; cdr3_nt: TGTGCCAGCAGCCAGGTAGCGGGGGCCTACAATGAGCAGTTCTTC
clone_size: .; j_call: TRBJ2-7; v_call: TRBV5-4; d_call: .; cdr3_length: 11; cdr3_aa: CASSSTYEQYF; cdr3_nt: TGTGCCAGCAGCTCTACGTACGAGCAGTACTTC
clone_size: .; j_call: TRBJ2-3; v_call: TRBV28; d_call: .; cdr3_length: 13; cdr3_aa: CASRSTGRDTQYF; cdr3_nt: TGTGCCAGCAGGTCGACAGGGAGGGATACGCAGTATTTT
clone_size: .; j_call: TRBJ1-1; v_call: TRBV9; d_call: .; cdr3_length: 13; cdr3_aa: CASSALFGTEAFF; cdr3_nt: TGTGCCAGCAGCGCGCTGTTCGGCACTGAAGCTTTCTTT
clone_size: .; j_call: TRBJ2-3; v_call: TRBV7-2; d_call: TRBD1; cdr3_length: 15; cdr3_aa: CASSYRQGRTDTQYF; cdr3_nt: TGTGCCAGCAGCTACCGACAGGGGCGCACAGATACGCAGTATTTT
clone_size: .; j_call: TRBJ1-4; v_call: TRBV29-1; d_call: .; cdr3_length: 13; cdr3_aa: CSVKGPTNEKLFF; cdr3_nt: TGCAGCGTTAAAGGGCCAACTAATGAAAAACTGTTTTTT
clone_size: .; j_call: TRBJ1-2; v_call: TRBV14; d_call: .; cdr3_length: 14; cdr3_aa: CASSQDVTNYGYTF; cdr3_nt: TGTGCCAGCAGCCAAGATGTAACTAACTATGGCTACACCTTC
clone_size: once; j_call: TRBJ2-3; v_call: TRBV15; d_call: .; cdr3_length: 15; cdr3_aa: CATSRSINAGDTQYF; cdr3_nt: TGTGCCACCAGCAGATCAATTAACGCGGGGGATACGCAGTATTTT
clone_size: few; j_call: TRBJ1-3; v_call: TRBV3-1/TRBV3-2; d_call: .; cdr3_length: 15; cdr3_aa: CASSVELYSGNTIYF; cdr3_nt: TGTGCCAGCAGCGTCGAGCTCTACTCTGGAAACACCATATATTTT
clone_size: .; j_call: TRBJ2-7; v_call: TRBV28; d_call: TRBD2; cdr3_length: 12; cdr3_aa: CASSRLAFEQYF; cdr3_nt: TGTGCCAGCAGTCGACTAGCCTTCGAGCAGTACTTC